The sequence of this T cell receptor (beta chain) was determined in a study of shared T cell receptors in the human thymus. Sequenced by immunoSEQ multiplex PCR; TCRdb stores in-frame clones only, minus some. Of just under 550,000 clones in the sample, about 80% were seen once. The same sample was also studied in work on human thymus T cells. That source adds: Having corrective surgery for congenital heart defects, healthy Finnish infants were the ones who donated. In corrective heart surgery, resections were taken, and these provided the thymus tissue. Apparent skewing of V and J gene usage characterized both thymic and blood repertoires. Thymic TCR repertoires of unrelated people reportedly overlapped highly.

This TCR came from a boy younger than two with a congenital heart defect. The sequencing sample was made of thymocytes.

The CDR3 DNA is TGTGCCAGCACTCAGGGGGCGCCTGGAAACACCATATATTTT. Encoded protein: CASTQGAPGNTIYF. The chain employs TRBV28 and TRBJ1-3; TRBD1 matches 8 bases. V shed 7 bases, J shed 2 bases, and the junction held 4 bases outside the gene matches. Germline assignment: CDR1 MDHEN and CDR2 SYDVKM. The CDR3 consists of 14 residues. Full variable domain (remainder filled in from reference TRBV28 and TRBJ1-3): DVKVTQSSRYLVKRTGEKVFLECVQDMDHENMFWYRQDPGLGLRLIYFSYDVKMKEKGDIPEGYSVSREKKERFSLILESASTNQTSMYLCASTQGAPGNTIYFGEGSWLTVV.